The 20 T cell receptor beta chains given below trace back to one sample, sequenced in a study of blood T cell repertoires in COVID-19. The table came from immunoSEQ multiplex PCR; TCRdb's copy has only in-frame clones and leaves some out. This table holds about 100,000 clones, around 90% found once. The sample was peripheral blood. The receptors come from a human donor in a cohort sampled during active COVID-19.

This clone has only one observation. The V and J genes are TRBV2 and TRBJ2-5, with D perhaps TRBD2 (5 bases). This CDR3 has 12 residues. Germline lookup yields CDR1 SNHLY and CDR2 FYNNEI. Trimming stripped 4 bases from V and 7 bases from J, with 10 bases between. The CDR3: CASSVERRTQYF. The DNA for the CDR3 is TGTGCCAGCAGTGTAGAGCGGAGGACCCAGTACTTC.

The rearrangement links TRBV3-1 (or the pseudogene TRBV3-2) to TRBJ2-2; D is possibly TRBD2 (6 bases). This CDR3 comprises 19 residues. The V and J ends lost 0 bases and 3 bases respectively, with 20 bases between them. Germline-derived CDR1 and CDR2 are LGHDT and YNNKEL (reference sequence). This CDR3 is CASSQESLAPMEDTGELFF. CDR3 bases: TGTGCCAGCAGCCAAGAATCACTAGCTCCTATGGAGGACACCGGGGAGCTGTTTTTT.

The chain employs TRBV9 and TRBJ2-1; TRBD1 agrees at 10 bases. V shed 0 bases, J shed 0 bases, and the junction held 0 bases outside the gene matches. In germline, CDR1 is SGDLS, CDR2 YYNGEE. This CDR3 is 16 amino acids long. CDR3: CASSVGTGGSYNEQFF. Here the CDR3 DNA reads TGTGCCAGCAGCGTAGGGACAGGGGGCTCCTACAATGAGCAGTTCTTC. The full variable domain, with the rest looked up from reference TRBV9 and TRBJ2-1, is DSGVTQTPKHLITATGQRVTLRCSPRSGDLSVYWYQQSLDQGLQFLIQYYNGEERAKGNILERFSAQQFPDLHSELNLSSLELGDSALYFCASSVGTGGSYNEQFFGPGTRLTVL.

The chain employs TRBV6-5 and TRBJ2-7; 11 bases align to TRBD1. With 0 bases clipped from V and 5 bases from J, the junction kept 6 bases outside the gene matches. Germline V CDR1 and CDR2: MNHEY, SVGAGI. The CDR3 spans 16 residues. CDR3 region: CASSYSPGQGAHEQYF. The CDR3 DNA sequence: TGTGCCAGCAGTTACTCCCCTGGACAGGGGGCCCACGAGCAGTACTTC.

The genes are TRBV2 and TRBJ2-2; 7 bases are shared with TRBD1. The CDR3 loop spans 17 amino acids. V was pared by 6 bases and J by 1 base, with 11 bases of the junction left unmatched. The V gene's germline CDR1 is SNHLY and CDR2 FYNNEI. The chain's CDR3 is CASSGEKGQMNTGELFF. The CDR3 nucleotides are TGTGCCAGCAGCGGAGAGAAGGGACAGATGAACACCGGGGAGCTGTTTTTT.

This chain uses TRBV6-1 with TRBJ2-7; D unclear. In germline, CDR1 is MNHNS, CDR2 SASEGT. The CDR3 covers 11 residues. The germline V and J ends were trimmed by 2 bases and 7 bases, with 6 bases remaining between them. The CDR3 sequence is CASSELREQYF. The CDR3 nucleotides are TGTGCCAGCAGTGAACTACGGGAGCAGTACTTC.

The chain joins TRBV5-7 to TRBJ2-1, with D uncertain. Being an ORF, TRBV5-7 has a function that is uncertain. This CDR3 comprises 13 residues. Trimming removed 0 bases from V and 5 bases from J, with 6 bases in between. CDR3 DNA: TGTGCCAGCAGCTTGGGACTGAACAATGAGCAGTTCTTC. It codes for CASSLGLNNEQFF.

The genes are TRBV19 and TRBJ1-1; D is ambiguous. Germline-derived CDR1 and CDR2 are LNHDA and SQIVND (reference sequence). V lost 2 bases, J lost 3 bases, and 4 bases lay in between. The length of the CDR3 is 12 residues. CDR3 sequence reads: CASSIQYTEAFF. CDR3 DNA: TGTGCCAGTAGTATACAGTACACTGAAGCTTTCTTT.

V is TRBV7-9 and J is TRBJ2-7; 11 positions agree with TRBD2. Germline V gives CDR1 SEHNR, CDR2 FQNEAQ (reference sequence). The CDR3 loop spans 15 amino acids. With V trimmed by 5 bases and J by 0 bases, 3 bases remained unmatched. CDR3 DNA sequence: TGTGCCAGCAGCCAGGGACTAGCGGACTCCTACGAGCAGTACTTC. It translates to CASSQGLADSYEQYF. Full variable domain (remainder filled in from reference TRBV7-9 and TRBJ2-7): DTGVSQNPRHKITKRGQNVTFRCDPISEHNRLYWYRQTLGQGPEFLTYFQNEAQLEKSRLLSDRFSAERPKGSFSTLEIQRTEQGDSAMYLCASSQGLADSYEQYFGPGTRLTVT.

The V and J genes are TRBV11-2 and TRBJ2-7, with 9 bases aligning to TRBD1. The CDR3 is made up of 14 amino acids. Germline assignment: CDR1 SGHAT and CDR2 FQNNGV. The junction had 5 bases not matched to a gene; V was cut back by 5 bases and J by 3 bases. Here the CDR3 reads CASSLGQGNYEQYF. In DNA, the CDR3 is TGTGCCAGCAGCCTCGGACAGGGGAACTACGAGCAGTACTTC.

The chain combines TRBV9 with TRBJ1-4; 7 positions match TRBD1. Germline V lookup: CDR1 SGDLS, CDR2 YYNGEE. This CDR3 is 16 amino acids long. J gave up 8 bases and V 0 bases, and 10 bases lay outside the gene matches. The CDR3: CASSVGSGTVREKLFF. Here the CDR3 DNA reads TGTGCCAGCAGCGTAGGTTCAGGGACAGTACGGGAAAAACTGTTTTTT.

V usage is TRBV7-9 and J usage is TRBJ2-3; 7 bases fit TRBD1. The CDR3 extends over 15 amino acids. J gave up 2 bases and V 5 bases, and 7 bases lay outside the gene matches. The germline CDR1 and CDR2 sequences are SEHNR and FQNEAQ (reference sequence). As DNA, the CDR3 is TGTGCCAGCAGCGCCCGACAGGGAGCCACAGATACGCAGTATTTT. Its translation: CASSARQGATDTQYF.

The chain is built from TRBV6-1 and TRBJ2-1; TRBD2 matches at 8 bases. The CDR3 has 19 amino acids. V trimming: 2 bases; J trimming: 2 bases; junction bases outside the gene matches: 14. Germline loops: CDR1 MNHNS, CDR2 SASEGT. CDR3 region: CASSESLAGMVGPYNEQFF. The CDR3 DNA is TGTGCCAGCAGTGAATCGTTAGCGGGGATGGTGGGGCCCTACAATGAGCAGTTCTTC.

The chain carries TRBV19 and TRBJ2-2; 7 bases agree with TRBD1. From germline, CDR1 is LNHDA and CDR2 SQIVND (reference sequence). V was clipped by 6 bases and J by 1 base; unmatched bases: 8. The CDR3 has 16 amino acids. CDR3 bases: TGTGCCAGTAGAGCAGGGGGAGTCAGGAACACCGGGGAGCTGTTTTTT. This sequence encodes CASRAGGVRNTGELFF.

This clone appeared once. The V call is TRBV28, the J call TRBJ2-7; 9 positions agree with TRBD1. J was trimmed by 1 base and V by 6 bases; bases with no gene match: 4. Germline CDR1 reads MDHEN; CDR2 reads SYDVKM. This CDR3 spans 14 amino acids. The CDR3: CASRSGTGSYEQYF. DNA for the CDR3: TGTGCCAGCAGATCCGGGACAGGGTCCTACGAGCAGTACTTC.

This chain uses TRBV10-3 with TRBJ2-1; 11 bases map to TRBD2. J lost 7 bases, V lost 6 bases, and 11 bases had no gene match. Germline CDR1 ENHRY, CDR2 SYGVKD. This CDR3 has 16 amino acids. In DNA, the CDR3 is TGTGCCATCAGGGCTTCACTAGCGGGAGTAAGAAATGAGCAGTTCTTC. Amino acid sequence: CAIRASLAGVRNEQFF.

This chain links TRBV3-1 (or the pseudogene TRBV3-2) with TRBJ1-6, with 9 bases fitting TRBD1. J gave up 6 bases and V 1 base, and 10 bases lay outside the gene matches. CDR1 LGHDT and CDR2 YNNKEL come from the germline V gene (reference sequence). The CDR3 is 18 residues long. The CDR3 DNA is TGTGCCAGCAGCCAAGTACTCTTAATGACAGGGGGTAATTCACCCCTCCACTTT. Encoded protein: CASSQVLLMTGGNSPLHF.

A few counts support this clone. V is TRBV5-1 and J is TRBJ1-1; TRBD1 aligns across 8 bases. The germline CDR1 and CDR2 sequences are SGHRS and YFSETQ. CDR3 size: 16 residues. With 0 bases clipped from V and 0 bases from J, the junction kept 4 bases outside the gene matches. CDR3 protein: CASSLERTGLNTEAFF. The CDR3 region has the DNA TGCGCCAGCAGCTTGGAGCGGACAGGGCTGAACACTGAAGCTTTCTTT.

The V gene is TRBV28, the J gene TRBJ2-3; the match to TRBD2 covers 9 bases. V was pared by 10 bases and J by 0 bases, with 5 bases of the junction left unmatched. The CDR3 spans 14 residues. Germline CDR1 reads MDHEN; CDR2 reads SYDVKM. CDR3: CATTSGPSTDTQYF. Here the CDR3 DNA reads TGTGCCACCACTAGCGGGCCAAGCACAGATACGCAGTATTTT.

The chain has TRBV7-2 and TRBJ2-7; D possibly corresponds to TRBD2 (7 bases). The V end lost 1 base, the J end lost 7 bases, and 14 bases lay between the germline ends. There are 14 residues in the CDR3. Germline V gene sequence: CDR1 SGHTA, CDR2 FQGNSA. CDR3 coding DNA: TGTGCCAGCAGCTTAGAACGGACTAGGGGGGAGCAGTACTTC. As protein: CASSLERTRGEQYF.